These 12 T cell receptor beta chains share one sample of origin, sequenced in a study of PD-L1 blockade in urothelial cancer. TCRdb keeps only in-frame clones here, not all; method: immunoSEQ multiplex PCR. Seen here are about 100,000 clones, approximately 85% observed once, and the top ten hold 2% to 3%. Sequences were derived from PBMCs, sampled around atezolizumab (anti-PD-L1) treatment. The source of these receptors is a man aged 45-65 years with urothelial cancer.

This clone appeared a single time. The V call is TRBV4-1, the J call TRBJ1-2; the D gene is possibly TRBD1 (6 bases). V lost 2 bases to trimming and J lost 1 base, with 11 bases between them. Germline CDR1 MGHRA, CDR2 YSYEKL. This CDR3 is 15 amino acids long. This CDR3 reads CASSQNDRSNYGYTF. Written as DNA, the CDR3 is TGCGCCAGCAGCCAAAACGACAGGAGTAACTATGGCTACACCTTC.

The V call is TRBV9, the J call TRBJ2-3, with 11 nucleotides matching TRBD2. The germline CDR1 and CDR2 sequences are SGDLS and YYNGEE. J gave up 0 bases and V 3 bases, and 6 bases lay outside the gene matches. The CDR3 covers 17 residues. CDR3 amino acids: CASSEGLADTSTDTQYF. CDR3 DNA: TGTGCCAGCAGCGAGGGACTAGCGGACACTAGCACAGATACGCAGTATTTT. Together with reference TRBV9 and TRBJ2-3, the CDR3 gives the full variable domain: DSGVTQTPKHLITATGQRVTLRCSPRSGDLSVYWYQQSLDQGLQFLIQYYNGEERAKGNILERFSAQQFPDLHSELNLSSLELGDSALYFCASSEGLADTSTDTQYFGPGTRLTVL.

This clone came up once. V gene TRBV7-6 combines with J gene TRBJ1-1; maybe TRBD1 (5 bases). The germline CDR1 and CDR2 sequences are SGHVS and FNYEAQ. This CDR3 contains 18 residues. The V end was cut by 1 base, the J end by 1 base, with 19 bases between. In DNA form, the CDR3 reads TGTGCCAGCAGCTTAGACGCGGGGCAGCGGGGGAAGAACACTGAAGCTTTCTTT. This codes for CASSLDAGQRGKNTEAFF.

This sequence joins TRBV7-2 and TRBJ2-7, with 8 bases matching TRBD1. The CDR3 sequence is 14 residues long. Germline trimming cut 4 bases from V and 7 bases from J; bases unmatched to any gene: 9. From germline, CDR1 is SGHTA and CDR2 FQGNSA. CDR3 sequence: CASSSFRGRGEQYF. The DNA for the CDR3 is TGTGCCAGCAGCTCTTTCAGGGGGCGAGGTGAGCAGTACTTC.

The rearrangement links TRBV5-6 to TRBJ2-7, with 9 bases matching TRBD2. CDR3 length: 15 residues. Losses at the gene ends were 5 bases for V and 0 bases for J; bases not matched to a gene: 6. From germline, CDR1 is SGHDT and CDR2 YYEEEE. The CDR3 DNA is TGTGCCAGCAGTTTAGCGGGAGTCTCCTCCTACGAGCAGTACTTC. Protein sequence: CASSLAGVSSYEQYF.

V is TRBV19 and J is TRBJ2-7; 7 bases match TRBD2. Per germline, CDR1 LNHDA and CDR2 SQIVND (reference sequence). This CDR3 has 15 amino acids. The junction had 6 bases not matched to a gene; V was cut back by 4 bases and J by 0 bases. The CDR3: CASSTDLADSYEQYF. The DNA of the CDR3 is TGTGCCAGTAGTACCGACCTAGCGGACTCCTACGAGCAGTACTTC. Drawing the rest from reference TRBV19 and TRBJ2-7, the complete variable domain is DGGITQSPKYLFRKEGQNVTLSCEQNLNHDAMYWYRQDPGQGLRLIYYSQIVNDFQKGDIAEGYSVSREKKESFPLTVTSAQKNPTAFYLCASSTDLADSYEQYFGPGTRLTVT.

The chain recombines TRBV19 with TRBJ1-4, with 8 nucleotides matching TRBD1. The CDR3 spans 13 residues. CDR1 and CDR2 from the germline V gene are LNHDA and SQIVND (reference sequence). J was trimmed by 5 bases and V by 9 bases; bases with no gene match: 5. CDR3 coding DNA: TGTGCCAGCGCAGGGGGCTCCAATGAAAAACTGTTTTTT. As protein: CASAGGSNEKLFF.

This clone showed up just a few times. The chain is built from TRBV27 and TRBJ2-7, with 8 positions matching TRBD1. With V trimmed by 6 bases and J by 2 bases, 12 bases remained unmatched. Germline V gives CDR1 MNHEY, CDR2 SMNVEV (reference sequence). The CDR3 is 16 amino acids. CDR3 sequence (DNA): TGTGCCAGCAGAACCCGACAGGGGTCAGGTACCTACGAGCAGTACTTC. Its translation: CASRTRQGSGTYEQYF.

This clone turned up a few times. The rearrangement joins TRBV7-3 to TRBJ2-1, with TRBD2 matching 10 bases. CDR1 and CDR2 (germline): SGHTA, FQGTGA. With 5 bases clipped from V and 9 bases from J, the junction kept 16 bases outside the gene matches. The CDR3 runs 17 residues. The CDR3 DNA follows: TGTGCCAGCAGCCGAAAAGGGGTAGCGGGAGGCAGAGGTGAGCAGTTCTTC. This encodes CASSRKGVAGGRGEQFF.

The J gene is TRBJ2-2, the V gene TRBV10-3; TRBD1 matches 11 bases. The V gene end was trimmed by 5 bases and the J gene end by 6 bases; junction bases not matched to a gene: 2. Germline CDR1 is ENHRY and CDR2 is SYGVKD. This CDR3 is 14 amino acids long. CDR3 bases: TGTGCCATCAGTCCGGGACAGGGGGCCGGGGAGCTGTTTTTT. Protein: CAISPGQGAGELFF.

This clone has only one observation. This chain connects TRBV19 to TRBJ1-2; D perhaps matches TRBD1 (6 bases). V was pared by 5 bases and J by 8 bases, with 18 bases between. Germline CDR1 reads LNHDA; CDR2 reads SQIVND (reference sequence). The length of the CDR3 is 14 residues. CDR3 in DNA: TGTGCCAGTAGTGTCCAACAGGGCCCGGGCGGCTACACCTTC. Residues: CASSVQQGPGGYTF. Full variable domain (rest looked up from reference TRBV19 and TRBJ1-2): DGGITQSPKYLFRKEGQNVTLSCEQNLNHDAMYWYRQDPGQGLRLIYYSQIVNDFQKGDIAEGYSVSREKKESFPLTVTSAQKNPTAFYLCASSVQQGPGGYTFGSGTRLTVV.

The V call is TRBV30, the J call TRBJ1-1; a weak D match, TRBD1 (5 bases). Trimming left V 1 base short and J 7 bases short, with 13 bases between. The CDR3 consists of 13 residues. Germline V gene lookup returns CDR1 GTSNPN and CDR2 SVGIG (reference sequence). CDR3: CAWSALGGGEAFF. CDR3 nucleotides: TGTGCCTGGAGTGCCCTCGGGGGTGGTGAAGCTTTCTTT.